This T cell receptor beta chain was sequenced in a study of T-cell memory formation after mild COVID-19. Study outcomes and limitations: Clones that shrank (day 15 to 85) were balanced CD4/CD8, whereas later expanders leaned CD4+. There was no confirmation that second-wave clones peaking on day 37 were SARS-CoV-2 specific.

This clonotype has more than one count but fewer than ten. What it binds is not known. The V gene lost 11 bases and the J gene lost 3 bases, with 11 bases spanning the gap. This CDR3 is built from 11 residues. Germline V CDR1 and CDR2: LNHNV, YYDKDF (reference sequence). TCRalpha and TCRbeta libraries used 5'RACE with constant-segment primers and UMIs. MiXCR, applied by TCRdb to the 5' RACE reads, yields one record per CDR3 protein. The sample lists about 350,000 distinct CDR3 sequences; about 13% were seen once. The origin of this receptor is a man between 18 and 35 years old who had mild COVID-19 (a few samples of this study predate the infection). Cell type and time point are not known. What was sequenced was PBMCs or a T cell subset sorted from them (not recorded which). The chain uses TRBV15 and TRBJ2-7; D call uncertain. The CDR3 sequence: CAEKQIYEQYV. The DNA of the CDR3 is TGTGCCGAGAAACAGATCTACGAGCAGTACGTC.